This T cell receptor (beta chain) was observed in a study of cytomegalovirus exposure and HLA in healthy donors. General observations from the study: Association of a missense DCLRE1C variant with TCR beta V- and J-gene trimming was reported in a later analysis.

There are 14 residues in the CDR3. V was cut by 1 base and J by 3 bases, with 9 bases left in between. Germline CDR1 and CDR2: MGHRA and YSYEKL. It was with 60 Vbeta and 13 Jbeta primers that the PCR ran. The assay was immunoSEQ multiplex PCR, and TCRdb's table has in-frame clones only and misses some. The sample lists about 150,000 clones, 60% to 80% occurring once. Of note for this clone: As yet, its antigen is unknown.

The chain joins TRBV4-1 to TRBJ1-2; D may be TRBD1 (6 bases). The receptor was derived from a male donor in good health and CMV-seronegative. Sequencing input: PBMCs. Here the CDR3 DNA reads TGCGCCAGCAGCCAAGTGGGGGCGGACTATGGCTACACCTTC. Protein product: CASSQVGADYGYTF.